The subject of this entry is one T cell receptor beta chain. Its target is unknown. V was trimmed by 7 bases and J by 8 bases, leaving 24 bases between them. CDR1 and CDR2 (germline): SGHDT, YYEEEE. The CDR3 is made up of 15 amino acids. The primer mix had 60 Vbeta and 13 Jbeta primers. Original handling: Later, roughly 77 million unique TCR beta chains were counted in an analysis, and roughly 11 million of them were shared. Sequencing was performed with immunoSEQ multiplex PCR; in TCRdb, only in-frame clones are kept and a portion is missing. V, J and clone size derive from that table, while D and trimming were established from the DNA sequence. Of around 170,000 clones in the sample, about 84% were seen once. These data belong to a study of cytomegalovirus exposure and HLA in healthy donors. Findings of the study overall: Accurate prediction of most subjects' HLA-A and HLA-B alleles from TCR beta sequences was reported. Researchers reported in a later analysis that common viral pathogens appeared linked to several top clusters. A cluster of highly shared sequence variants was likely a sequencing artifact.

Sample: PBMCs. The clonotype originates from a man aged 45 to 65 in good health and CMV-seronegative. This rearrangement joins TRBV5-6 to TRBJ1-2, with D possibly TRBD1 on 6 matching bases. As DNA, the CDR3 is TGTGCCAGCCGATACCTGGGACACTCCCTGGGAGGCTACACCTTC. This sequence encodes CASRYLGHSLGGYTF.